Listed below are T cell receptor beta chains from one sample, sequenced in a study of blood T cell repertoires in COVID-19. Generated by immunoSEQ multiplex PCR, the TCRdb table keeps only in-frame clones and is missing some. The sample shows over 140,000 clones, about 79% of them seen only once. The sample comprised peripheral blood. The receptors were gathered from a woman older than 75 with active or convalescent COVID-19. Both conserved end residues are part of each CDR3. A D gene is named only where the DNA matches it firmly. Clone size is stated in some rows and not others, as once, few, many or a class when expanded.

cdr3_nt: TGTGCCAGCAGCCAAGATCGGGGGGACTATGGCTACACCTTC
cdr3_aa: CASSQDRGDYGYTF
cdr3_length: 14
clone_size: NA
d_call: NA
v_call: TRBV3-1/TRBV3-2
j_call: TRBJ1-2

cdr3_nt: TGTGCCAGCAGCCGTCGGGGGACAGGGAACTCTTCCATGAACACTGAAGCTTTCTTT
cdr3_aa: CASSRRGTGNSSMNTEAFF
cdr3_length: 19
clone_size: NA
d_call: TRBD1
v_call: TRBV7-9
j_call: TRBJ1-1

cdr3_nt: TGTGCCAGCAGCTTAGGTTTGCTCGGGAACACCGGGGAGCTGTTTTTT
cdr3_aa: CASSLGLLGNTGELFF
cdr3_length: 16
clone_size: NA
d_call: NA
v_call: TRBV13
j_call: TRBJ2-2

cdr3_nt: TGTGCCAGCAGTTTAAGGTCTGACAGATCAACTTCCAAAAACATTCAGTACTTC
cdr3_aa: CASSLRSDRSTSKNIQYF
cdr3_length: 18
clone_size: NA
d_call: NA
v_call: TRBV27
j_call: TRBJ2-4

cdr3_nt: TGTGCCAGCAGCCAGGACAGGGCTAGCAATCAGCCCCAGCATTTT
cdr3_aa: CASSQDRASNQPQHF
cdr3_length: 15
clone_size: NA
d_call: TRBD1
v_call: TRBV3-1/TRBV3-2
j_call: TRBJ1-5

cdr3_nt: TGTGCCAGCAGCGAACGGGGGGGACAGGGTTTTAGAGTGGGCAATCAGCCCCAGCATTTT
cdr3_aa: CASSERGGQGFRVGNQPQHF
cdr3_length: 20
clone_size: once
d_call: TRBD1
v_call: TRBV7-8
j_call: TRBJ1-5

cdr3_nt: TGTGCCTGGAGTGTTTGGGGCGCCCGCGATAACACTGAAGCTTTCTTT
cdr3_aa: CAWSVWGARDNTEAFF
cdr3_length: 16
clone_size: few
d_call: NA
v_call: TRBV30
j_call: TRBJ1-1

cdr3_nt: TGTGCCAGCAGCCACCTCGAGGCTAACTATGGCTACACCTTC
cdr3_aa: CASSHLEANYGYTF
cdr3_length: 14
clone_size: NA
d_call: NA
v_call: TRBV3-1/TRBV3-2
j_call: TRBJ1-2

cdr3_nt: TGTGCCTGGAACGTGGGGGGACAGGGTTCAAAGCCCCAGCATTTT
cdr3_aa: CAWNVGGQGSKPQHF
cdr3_length: 15
clone_size: NA
d_call: TRBD1
v_call: TRBV30
j_call: TRBJ1-5

cdr3_nt: TGTGCCAGCAGAACCGGGACAGACTCCGGCTACACCTTC
cdr3_aa: CASRTGTDSGYTF
cdr3_length: 13
clone_size: NA
d_call: TRBD1
v_call: TRBV3-1/TRBV3-2
j_call: TRBJ1-2

cdr3_nt: TGTGCCAGCAGTGAAGAGCAGGGCGGGGTAGCTTTCTTT
cdr3_aa: CASSEEQGGVAFF
cdr3_length: 13
clone_size: NA
d_call: NA
v_call: TRBV6-1
j_call: TRBJ1-1

cdr3_nt: TGTGCCAGCAGCTTGGGACAGGGCTGGGAAAAACTGTTTTTT
cdr3_aa: CASSLGQGWEKLFF
cdr3_length: 14
clone_size: NA
d_call: TRBD1
v_call: TRBV7-9
j_call: TRBJ1-4

cdr3_nt: TGTGCCAGCAGCTTAGTTTCCGGAGCTCTCAGCACAGATACGCAGTATTTT
cdr3_aa: CASSLVSGALSTDTQYF
cdr3_length: 17
clone_size: NA
d_call: NA
v_call: TRBV7-6
j_call: TRBJ2-3

cdr3_nt: TGTGCCAGCAGCTTAACGGCCAGGGCGGGATCACCCCTCCACTTT
cdr3_aa: CASSLTARAGSPLHF
cdr3_length: 15
clone_size: NA
d_call: NA
v_call: TRBV7-3
j_call: TRBJ1-6

cdr3_nt: TGCGCCAGCAGCCAAGATATCGGGCAGGACTACACTGAAGCTTTCTTT
cdr3_aa: CASSQDIGQDYTEAFF
cdr3_length: 16
clone_size: NA
d_call: NA
v_call: TRBV4-3
j_call: TRBJ1-1

cdr3_nt: TGTGCCAGCAGCAACCTACCGGGACAGGGTTCTACGGGCCCTGAAGCTTTCTTT
cdr3_aa: CASSNLPGQGSTGPEAFF
cdr3_length: 18
clone_size: NA
d_call: TRBD1
v_call: TRBV5-6
j_call: TRBJ1-1

cdr3_nt: TGTGCCAGCAGCAGGGGTGGCAATCAGCCCCAGCATTTT
cdr3_aa: CASSRGGNQPQHF
cdr3_length: 13
clone_size: few
d_call: NA
v_call: TRBV2
j_call: TRBJ1-5

cdr3_nt: TGTGCCAGCAGTCCTCTTCAGGGGGCACGGCCCCAGCATTTT
cdr3_aa: CASSPLQGARPQHF
cdr3_length: 14
clone_size: NA
d_call: TRBD1
v_call: TRBV27
j_call: TRBJ1-5

cdr3_nt: TGTGCCAGCAGCTTAGGTCGACTAGCAGGTACAGATACGCAGTATTTT
cdr3_aa: CASSLGRLAGTDTQYF
cdr3_length: 16
clone_size: NA
d_call: TRBD2
v_call: TRBV7-9
j_call: TRBJ2-3

cdr3_nt: TGTGCCAGCAGCTCCCGGACAGGTTATGGCTACACCTTC
cdr3_aa: CASSSRTGYGYTF
cdr3_length: 13
clone_size: NA
d_call: TRBD1
v_call: TRBV7-2
j_call: TRBJ1-2

cdr3_nt: TGTGCCAGCAGCTTAGAAGGTAATAGGGGACAGCCCCAGCATTTT
cdr3_aa: CASSLEGNRGQPQHF
cdr3_length: 15
clone_size: once
d_call: NA
v_call: TRBV7-2
j_call: TRBJ1-5

cdr3_nt: TGTGCCAGTAGCCGCGGACAGGCTGGTCAGCCCCAGCATTTT
cdr3_aa: CASSRGQAGQPQHF
cdr3_length: 14
clone_size: few
d_call: TRBD1
v_call: TRBV19
j_call: TRBJ1-5

cdr3_nt: TGTGCCAGCAGTCTACAGGGGGCTTATAGCAATCAGCCCCAGCATTTT
cdr3_aa: CASSLQGAYSNQPQHF
cdr3_length: 16
clone_size: NA
d_call: TRBD1
v_call: TRBV27
j_call: TRBJ1-5

cdr3_nt: TGTGCCAGCTCCCCCCCGGAGGCCTCCTACGAGCAGTACTTC
cdr3_aa: CASSPPEASYEQYF
cdr3_length: 14
clone_size: NA
d_call: NA
v_call: TRBV18
j_call: TRBJ2-7

cdr3_nt: TGTGCCAGTATTGATCCAGGGGGCAAGAACACTGAAGCTTTCTTT
cdr3_aa: CASIDPGGKNTEAFF
cdr3_length: 15
clone_size: few
d_call: TRBD1
v_call: TRBV19
j_call: TRBJ1-1

cdr3_nt: TGTGCCAGCAGTTTCAGGAGGGATTCTTTTTCCGAAAAACTGTTTTTT
cdr3_aa: CASSFRRDSFSEKLFF
cdr3_length: 16
clone_size: NA
d_call: NA
v_call: TRBV28
j_call: TRBJ1-4

cdr3_nt: TGCGCCAGCAGTGAGTCGCGGGGGAGCACAGATACGCAGTATTTT
cdr3_aa: CASSESRGSTDTQYF
cdr3_length: 15
clone_size: NA
d_call: TRBD2
v_call: TRBV10-1
j_call: TRBJ2-3

cdr3_nt: TGCGCCAGCAGCTTACGGACTAGCGGGGGAAGCTCCTACGAGCAGTACTTC
cdr3_aa: CASSLRTSGGSSYEQYF
cdr3_length: 17
clone_size: NA
d_call: TRBD2
v_call: TRBV5-1
j_call: TRBJ2-7

cdr3_nt: TGTGCCTACCGTGACGGACAGGGGGGTCAGCCCCAGCATTTT
cdr3_aa: CAYRDGQGGQPQHF
cdr3_length: 14
clone_size: NA
d_call: TRBD1
v_call: TRBV2
j_call: TRBJ1-5

cdr3_nt: TGTGCCAGCAAATTGGACAGGGACCATAGCAATCAGCCCCAGCATTTT
cdr3_aa: CASKLDRDHSNQPQHF
cdr3_length: 16
clone_size: NA
d_call: TRBD1
v_call: TRBV6-4
j_call: TRBJ1-5

cdr3_nt: TGTGCCAGCAGCCTTCCAGGGGGCAGGGGAGAGACCCAGTACTTC
cdr3_aa: CASSLPGGRGETQYF
cdr3_length: 15
clone_size: NA
d_call: TRBD1
v_call: TRBV3-1/TRBV3-2
j_call: TRBJ2-5

cdr3_nt: TGTGCCAGCAGTTTTTTACAGTACAATGAGCAGTTCTTC
cdr3_aa: CASSFLQYNEQFF
cdr3_length: 13
clone_size: NA
d_call: NA
v_call: TRBV12-3/TRBV12-4
j_call: TRBJ2-1

cdr3_nt: TGTGCCAGCAGTTCACAGGGGGCTACGTACGAGCAGTACTTC
cdr3_aa: CASSSQGATYEQYF
cdr3_length: 14
clone_size: NA
d_call: TRBD1
v_call: TRBV6-5
j_call: TRBJ2-7

cdr3_nt: TGTGCCAGCACAGGCGGGGCTAGCTCTGGAAACACCATATATTTT
cdr3_aa: CASTGGASSGNTIYF
cdr3_length: 15
clone_size: NA
d_call: NA
v_call: TRBV2
j_call: TRBJ1-3

cdr3_nt: TGTGCCAGCAGCTTGGGGACATCCAGGTTTTTT
cdr3_aa: CASSLGTSRFF
cdr3_length: 11
clone_size: many
d_call: NA
v_call: TRBV11-2
j_call: TRBJ1-4

cdr3_nt: TGCAGCCCGGGACAGGGCGTTTTGGCTTTCTTT
cdr3_aa: CSPGQGVLAFF
cdr3_length: 11
clone_size: once
d_call: TRBD1
v_call: TRBV20-1
j_call: TRBJ1-1

cdr3_nt: TGCGCCAGCAGCCAAGAGGCGGGACTAGCGGTCGATGAGCAGTTCTTC
cdr3_aa: CASSQEAGLAVDEQFF
cdr3_length: 16
clone_size: NA
d_call: TRBD2
v_call: TRBV4-3
j_call: TRBJ2-1

cdr3_nt: TGTGCCAGCAGCCAAGCCTCAGGGTCCAGCTATGGCTACACCTTC
cdr3_aa: CASSQASGSSYGYTF
cdr3_length: 15
clone_size: once
d_call: NA
v_call: TRBV3-1/TRBV3-2
j_call: TRBJ1-2

cdr3_nt: TGCGCCAGCAGCTTAGGAGGGGGCGGCTCCTACAATGAGCAGTTCTTC
cdr3_aa: CASSLGGGGSYNEQFF
cdr3_length: 16
clone_size: NA
d_call: NA
v_call: TRBV5-1
j_call: TRBJ2-1

cdr3_nt: TGTGCCAGCAGTTATCAGGTCCGGAACACCGGGGAGCTGTTTTTT
cdr3_aa: CASSYQVRNTGELFF
cdr3_length: 15
clone_size: NA
d_call: NA
v_call: TRBV6-5
j_call: TRBJ2-2

cdr3_nt: TGCGCCAGCAGCTCCGGACAGGGAGGGGCGGAGGAAAAACTGTTTTTT
cdr3_aa: CASSSGQGGAEEKLFF
cdr3_length: 16
clone_size: NA
d_call: TRBD1
v_call: TRBV5-1
j_call: TRBJ1-4

cdr3_nt: TGTGCCACCAGCAGAGACGCGGGGGGGTTAGATGAGCAGTTCTTC
cdr3_aa: CATSRDAGGLDEQFF
cdr3_length: 15
clone_size: NA
d_call: TRBD2
v_call: TRBV15
j_call: TRBJ2-1

cdr3_nt: TGTGCCAGCAGCTTATCAGGGGGCAATGCCCCCTCACCCCTCCACTTT
cdr3_aa: CASSLSGGNAPSPLHF
cdr3_length: 16
clone_size: NA
d_call: TRBD1
v_call: TRBV7-2
j_call: TRBJ1-6

cdr3_nt: TGCGCCAGCAGTGATAACAGGAACTACGAGCAGTACTTC
cdr3_aa: CASSDNRNYEQYF
cdr3_length: 13
clone_size: NA
d_call: NA
v_call: TRBV10-1
j_call: TRBJ2-7

cdr3_nt: TGCAGCGTTCTGGGGGGATACGGCTACACCTTC
cdr3_aa: CSVLGGYGYTF
cdr3_length: 11
clone_size: once
d_call: NA
v_call: TRBV29-1
j_call: TRBJ1-2

cdr3_nt: TGTGCCAGCTCACCACCGACTATAGAGACCCAGTACTTC
cdr3_aa: CASSPPTIETQYF
cdr3_length: 13
clone_size: NA
d_call: NA
v_call: TRBV18
j_call: TRBJ2-5

cdr3_nt: TGTGCCAGTAGATCGACAGTCGACACAGATACGCAGTATTTT
cdr3_aa: CASRSTVDTDTQYF
cdr3_length: 14
clone_size: NA
d_call: NA
v_call: TRBV19
j_call: TRBJ2-3

cdr3_nt: TGTGCCAGCAGCTTCGGTACGGACAATGAGCAGTTCTTC
cdr3_aa: CASSFGTDNEQFF
cdr3_length: 13
clone_size: NA
d_call: NA
v_call: TRBV7-9
j_call: TRBJ2-1

cdr3_nt: TGCGCCAGCAGCCCACAATTAAATTCACCCCTCCACTTT
cdr3_aa: CASSPQLNSPLHF
cdr3_length: 13
clone_size: NA
d_call: NA
v_call: TRBV5-1
j_call: TRBJ1-6

cdr3_nt: TGTGCCAGCTCAGGAACGAATAGGGGGAGTCAGCCCCAGCATTTT
cdr3_aa: CASSGTNRGSQPQHF
cdr3_length: 15
clone_size: NA
d_call: NA
v_call: TRBV18
j_call: TRBJ1-5

cdr3_nt: TGTGCCAGTAGTCGCCGGTCGGGCAATCAGCCCCAGCATTTT
cdr3_aa: CASSRRSGNQPQHF
cdr3_length: 14
clone_size: NA
d_call: NA
v_call: TRBV19
j_call: TRBJ1-5

cdr3_nt: TGTGCCAGCAGTCTAGCGGGGGGGCGCACCGGGGAGCTGTTTTTT
cdr3_aa: CASSLAGGRTGELFF
cdr3_length: 15
clone_size: NA
d_call: TRBD2
v_call: TRBV27
j_call: TRBJ2-2